This T cell receptor beta chain appears in the sequencing data of a study of blood T cell repertoires in COVID-19 (TCRdb year 2020). Regarding the study in general: The collaborator samples originated in the United States, Italy and Spain and spanned the acute and convalescent phases of COVID-19. Where HLA class I and class II types were available, the types were taken from metadata supplied by the sample provider, not from assay-based typing. The dataset comprised deeply sampled blood TCRbeta repertoires from subjects exposed to, actively infected with, or recovered from COVID-19. The prospective study material was composed of cDNA or gDNA derived from T cells, B-cell-depleted T cells, or PBMCs. The repertoires were made available in a free public database intended to serve as a resource for research on the immune response to SARS-CoV-2. A de-identified subject ID, COVID-19 status, age in years and sex were almost always included in the sample metadata. Samples came from the ongoing ImmuneRACE study (first 160 participants) plus 1,254 subjects from 6 global collaborators.

As concerns this clone: The antigen it binds to is not known. One base away there is no much larger clone; base qualities are not given.

TCRbeta CDR3 regions were amplified from genomic DNA by means of the immunoSEQ Assay, a bias-controlled multiplex PCR. The authors processed their data as follows. Nucleated cell counts per sample were estimated from amplification of reference gene primers within the assay. To quantify the absolute abundance of each unique TCRbeta CDR3 rearrangement, sequence reads were collapsed and filtered. For each sample, productive Simpson clonality was calculated as the square root of Simpson's diversity index over productive rearrangements. TCRdb took this table from immuneACCESS and kept in-frame rearrangements with V and J called. Such tables lack part of the clones; where checked against another copy, unresolved V genes explain under half of the gap, and the rest is unexplained. The D gene and trimming were derived from the DNA, and the V and J assignments and clone size from that table. The sample records around 300,000 clones, around 87% of which are singletons. The ten most abundant clones make up 1% of the sample.

Findings and caveats that apply to the study as a whole: Clinical and demographic metadata were provided uncurated, with the amount varying by source and participant.

Whole blood was collected in K2EDTA tubes by collaborating institutions according to the institutions' own protocols. For TCRbeta analysis, collaborator samples were shipped as frozen whole blood, as isolated PBMCs, or as DNA extracted from either sample type. The CDR3 has 17 amino acids, counting the end cysteine and phenylalanine. Here the CDR3 DNA is all that survives: 51 bases in frame from base 1. Ends trimmed: V by 3 bases, J by 0 bases; bases unmatched to a gene: 8. From a lookup of the germline V gene, CDR1 and CDR2 are SGDLS and YYNGEE. The TCR sequence derives from a man in his forties or fifties with active or convalescent COVID-19. Rearrangement joined TRBV9 to TRBJ2-7; 11 bases in the middle match TRBD2. Sequencing input: peripheral blood. The CDR3: CASSATDTSGSSYEQYF. The DNA reads as follows: TGTGCCAGCAGCGCGACGGACACTAGCGGGAGCTCCTACGAGCAGTACTTC.